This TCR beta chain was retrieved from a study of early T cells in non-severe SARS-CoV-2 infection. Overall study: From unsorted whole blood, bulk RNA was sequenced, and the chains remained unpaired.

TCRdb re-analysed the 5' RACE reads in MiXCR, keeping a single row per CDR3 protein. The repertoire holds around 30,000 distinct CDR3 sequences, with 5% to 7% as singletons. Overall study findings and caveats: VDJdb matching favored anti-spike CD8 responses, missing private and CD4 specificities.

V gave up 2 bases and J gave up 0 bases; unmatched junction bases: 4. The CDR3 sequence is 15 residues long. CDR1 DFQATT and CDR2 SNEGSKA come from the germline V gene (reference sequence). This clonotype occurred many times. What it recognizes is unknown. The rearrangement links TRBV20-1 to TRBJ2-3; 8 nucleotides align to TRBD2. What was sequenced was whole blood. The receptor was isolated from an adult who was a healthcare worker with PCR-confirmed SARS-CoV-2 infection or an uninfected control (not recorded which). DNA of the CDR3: TGCAGTGCTAGAAGTAGCGGGGAAAGCACAGATACGCAGTATTTT. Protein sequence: CSARSSGESTDTQYF.